Listed below are T cell receptor beta chains from one sample, sequenced in a study of T-cell reconstitution after alpha-beta-depleted transplantation in children. TCRdb reprocessed the PCR reads with MiXCR, giving one entry per CDR3 protein. Counted here are about 600,000 distinct CDR3 sequences, 20% to 25% occurring once; the ten biggest clones make up 14%. Source: PBMCs, mostly from graft donor cells, taken 360 days after TCRalphabeta/CD19-depleted stem cell transplant. The origin of the receptors is a boy under two years old who had a stem cell transplant for acute myeloid leukemia, so the T cells may come from the graft donor. The CDR3 runs from the conserved cysteine through the conserved F or W. The D gene is left open where the match is weak. The listing skips clone size in some rows; elsewhere it reads once, few, many or a size class.

D gene	clone size	J gene	V gene	CDR3 protein	CDR3 DNA
TRBD1	few	TRBJ2-5	TRBV28	CASNLGQGKETQYF	TGTGCCAGCAATTTGGGACAGGGTAAAGAGACCCAGTACTTC
-	few	TRBJ1-2	TRBV4-3	CASTQTYGRENGYTF	TGCGCCAGCACCCAAACCTACGGCAGGGAAAATGGCTACACCTTC
-	-	TRBJ2-1	TRBV12-3/TRBV12-4	CASNQNHDNEQFF	TGTGCCAGCAACCAAAATCACGACAATGAGCAGTTCTTC
-	many	TRBJ2-7	TRBV13	CASSFGADYEQYF	TGTGCCAGCAGCTTCGGGGCAGACTACGAGCAGTACTTC
-	many	TRBJ2-3	TRBV2	CASSEGGAGTQYF	TGTGCCAGCAGTGAAGGGGGGGCGGGGACGCAGTATTTT
TRBD1	-	TRBJ1-2	TRBV28	CASNETGGAGGFDYGYTF	TGTGCCAGCAATGAGACAGGGGGCGCAGGGGGTTTCGACTATGGCTACACCTTC
-	many	TRBJ2-2	TRBV29-1	CSVEAGQGGNTGELFF	TGCAGCGTTGAAGCCGGCCAGGGGGGTAACACCGGGGAGCTGTTTTTT
TRBD2	few	TRBJ2-2	TRBV6-5	CASSYRAGAGELFF	TGTGCCAGCAGTTACAGGGCGGGGGCCGGGGAGCTGTTTTTT
-	-	TRBJ2-3	TRBV7-9	CASAPSSTDTQYF	TGTGCCAGCGCCCCCTCTAGCACAGATACGCAGTATTTT
-	few	TRBJ2-7	TRBV12-3/TRBV12-4	CASSFGTYAYEQYF	TGTGCCAGCAGTTTCGGGACTTACGCCTACGAGCAGTACTTC
TRBD1	-	TRBJ1-4	TRBV20-1	CSASRTGLNEKLFF	TGCAGTGCTAGCAGGACAGGGCTCAATGAAAAACTGTTTTTT
-	many	TRBJ1-2	TRBV12-3/TRBV12-4	CASSLSGGPSYGYTF	TGTGCCAGCAGTTTATCCGGGGGGCCCAGCTATGGCTACACCTTC
-	many	TRBJ1-3	TRBV12-3/TRBV12-4	CASSFAPRGLSGNTIYF	TGTGCCAGCAGTTTTGCCCCGAGGGGCCTCTCTGGAAACACCATATATTTT
-	few	TRBJ1-2	TRBV5-1	CASSLDPGDQGIGYTF	TGCGCCAGCAGCTTGGACCCCGGGGACCAGGGGATTGGCTACACCTTC
-	-	TRBJ2-1	TRBV20-1	CSVVTAYYNEQFF	TGCAGTGTCGTAACAGCATACTACAATGAGCAGTTCTTC
TRBD1	-	TRBJ1-1	TRBV29-1	CSVTGGNTEAFF	TGCAGCGTGACAGGGGGTAACACTGAAGCTTTCTTT
-	few	TRBJ1-2	TRBV30	CAWTGSYYGYTF	TGTGCCTGGACCGGATCTTACTATGGCTACACCTTC
-	-	TRBJ2-1	TRBV15	CATSRSNNEQFF	TGTGCCACCAGCAGATCCAACAATGAGCAGTTCTTC
TRBD1	few	TRBJ2-7	TRBV24-1	CATSDPDRFTYEQYF	TGTGCCACCAGTGATCCGGACAGGTTTACCTACGAGCAGTACTTC
TRBD1	many	TRBJ1-1	TRBV25-1	CASSPGQYSAEAFF	TGTGCCAGCAGCCCGGGACAGTACTCGGCTGAAGCTTTCTTT
-	-	TRBJ2-1	TRBV7-2	CASSLVGSQGNEQFF	TGTGCCAGCAGCTTAGTGGGGAGTCAGGGAAATGAGCAGTTCTTC
-	-	TRBJ1-6	TRBV7-2	CASSLPTGPGDSPLHF	TGTGCCAGCAGCTTACCCACCGGCCCCGGAGATTCACCCCTCCACTTT
TRBD2	-	TRBJ2-1	TRBV20-1	CSARKRLAGPNEQFF	TGCAGTGCTAGAAAAAGACTAGCGGGGCCCAATGAGCAGTTCTTC
TRBD1	few	TRBJ1-4	TRBV20-1	CSAGTGSTEKLFF	TGCAGTGCGGGGACAGGGAGCACAGAAAAACTGTTTTTT
-	few	TRBJ1-1	TRBV28	CASSFSPNGGYTEAFF	TGTGCCAGCAGTTTTTCACCAAACGGGGGCTACACTGAAGCTTTCTTT
-	-	TRBJ2-1	TRBV29-1	CSVEFEQFF	TGCAGCGTTGAATTTGAGCAGTTCTTC
-	-	TRBJ2-2	TRBV4-3	CASSQEGMNTGELFF	TGCGCCAGCAGCCAAGAGGGGATGAACACCGGGGAGCTGTTTTTT
TRBD2	few	TRBJ2-1	TRBV20-1	CSAFGSGGAAYEQFF	TGCAGTGCCTTCGGTAGCGGGGGGGCCGCATATGAGCAGTTCTTC
-	-	TRBJ2-5	TRBV12-3/TRBV12-4	CASQLKETQYF	TGTGCCAGCCAACTGAAAGAGACCCAGTACTTC
-	-	TRBJ2-2	TRBV29-1	CSVGGQTTGELFF	TGCAGCGTTGGTGGACAGACCACCGGGGAGCTGTTTTTT
-	many	TRBJ2-3	TRBV20-1	CSARTGREDTQYF	TGCAGTGCTAGGACAGGGCGGGAAGATACGCAGTATTTT
-	-	TRBJ1-1	TRBV29-1	CSVEPRVHTEAFF	TGCAGCGTTGAACCCCGGGTCCACACTGAAGCTTTCTTT
-	-	TRBJ2-2	TRBV6-1	CASRDIGGYTGELFF	TGTGCCAGCAGAGATATCGGTGGATACACCGGGGAGCTGTTTTTT
TRBD1	-	TRBJ1-1	TRBV7-2	CASSWGQGNTEAFF	TGTGCCAGCAGCTGGGGACAGGGGAACACTGAAGCTTTCTTT
TRBD1	-	TRBJ2-2	TRBV4-3	CARSQARGQGVRSGELFF	TGCGCCAGAAGCCAAGCCCGGGGACAGGGAGTAAGATCCGGGGAGCTGTTTTTT
-	many	TRBJ2-3	TRBV7-2	CASSLDRVVSDTQYF	TGTGCCAGCAGCTTAGACAGGGTCGTTTCAGATACGCAGTATTTT
-	-	TRBJ1-1	TRBV10-2	CASSWEMRGTEAFF	TGCGCCAGCAGTTGGGAGATGAGGGGCACTGAAGCTTTCTTT